The T cell receptor beta chain under discussion was sequenced for a study of T cell responses to AZD1222 COVID-19 vaccine. Turning to the study itself: Second-dose schedules of about 4 or about 12 weeks were combined.

TCRdb keeps only in-frame clones here, not all; method: immunoSEQ multiplex PCR. The table has approximately 130,000 clones, roughly 89% seen once. Germline V gene lookup returns CDR1 MNHNS and CDR2 SASEGT. The length of the CDR3 is 14 residues. Study results and caveats: Possibly, clonal diversity was underestimated; donors were largely white British and included more females. Among spike-specific TCRs, nearly half reportedly target unmutated variant regions.

A remark on this clone: Its antigen is still unknown. The germline gene is not matched at one end of the junction; a read error may be the cause.

This specimen consisted of peripheral blood, obtained on day 0 of AZD1222 vaccination. The receptor was isolated from an adult in good health. The chain joins TRBV6-1 to TRBJ2-5, with D possibly TRBD1 on 5 matching bases. CDR3 region: CASSEGGQARTRYF. CDR3 bases: TGTGCCAGCAGTGAAGGGGGCCAGGCGCGGACCCGGTACTTC.